The present TCR beta chain was sequenced within a study of T cell responses to AZD1222 COVID-19 vaccine. Overall study findings and caveats: Variant regions that are unmutated are reportedly the target of nearly half of spike-specific TCRs.

Trimming took off 5 bases at V and 0 bases at J, with 7 bases between the two ends. The CDR3 runs 13 residues. CDR1 is SGHTA and CDR2 is FQGNSA in the germline V gene. Clones were sequenced by immunoSEQ multiplex PCR, and TCRdb holds only the in-frame ones, with some missing. The sample contains 210,000 or so clones, 85% to 95% of which appear only once. To note about this clone: Its antigen remains unknown. This sample also contains other DNA sequences that code for the same CDR3.

The gene calls are TRBV7-2 and TRBJ1-1; D is unclear. This TCR was recovered from an adult in good health. Here the sequenced sample was peripheral blood, taken on day 0 of MenACWY control vaccination. CDR3 region: CASSPQMNTEAFF. The CDR3 nucleotides are TGTGCCAGCAGCCCTCAGATGAACACTGAAGCTTTCTTT.